This T cell receptor beta chain was documented in a study of CD8+ T cells in alopecia areata. RNA was isolated and reverse transcribed to cDNA, the sequencing template. Here immunoSEQ multiplex PCR was the method, and the copy in TCRdb shows in-frame clones only, minus some. The table lists over 90,000 clones, around three fifths of them singletons. This clone was seen just once. The CDR3 covers 12 residues. V was trimmed by 6 bases and J by 0 bases, leaving 5 bases between them. CDR1 and CDR2 (germline): MNHNS, SASEGT. The sample consisted of CD4+ T cells sorted from blood. The receptor was isolated from a human donor in good health. The rearrangement links TRBV6-1 to TRBJ1-1; no clear D. CDR3 region: CASRTVNTEAFF. Here the CDR3 DNA reads TGTGCCAGCAGAACGGTGAACACTGAAGCTTTCTTT.